A selection of T cell receptor beta chains follows, all from one sample in a study of CD8 T cells in ankylosing spondylitis. MiXCR, applied by TCRdb to the 5' RACE reads, yields one record per CDR3 protein. The sample consists of fewer than 250,000 distinct CDR3 sequences, 10% of them appearing once. The specimen sequenced was blood, either unsorted or a sorted T cell fraction (not recorded which). Every receptor here comes from a male donor with ankylosing spondylitis or in good health (not recorded which). The CDR3 runs from the conserved cysteine through the conserved F or W. A D gene is named only where the DNA matches it firmly. Some rows have no size entry. The others give once, few or many, or a class for an expanded clone.

J gene | D gene | CDR3 length | clone size | V gene | CDR3 protein | CDR3 DNA
TRBJ2-1 | TRBD2 | 16 | . | TRBV7-6 | CASSSLTGGPNNEQFF | TGTGCCAGCAGCTCATTAACGGGAGGGCCAAACAATGAGCAGTTCTTC
TRBJ2-5 | TRBD2 | 14 | . | TRBV20-1 | CSALAGGTGETQYF | TGCAGTGCCTTAGCGGGAGGCACGGGGGAGACCCAGTACTTC
TRBJ2-7 | TRBD2 | 15 | many | TRBV27 | CASSLSGGGAYEQYF | TGTGCCAGCAGTTTATCTGGGGGGGGGGCCTACGAGCAGTACTTC
TRBJ2-7 | . | 13 | many | TRBV5-1 | CASGIGGSYEQYF | TGCGCCAGCGGGATAGGGGGCTCCTACGAGCAGTACTTC
TRBJ1-2 | . | 13 | many | TRBV3-1 | CASSQGGFDGYTF | TGTGCCAGCAGCCAAGGAGGTTTTGATGGCTACACCTTC
TRBJ2-1 | . | 15 | . | TRBV5-1 | CASSLFLSSYNEQFF | TGCGCCAGCAGCTTATTTTTGAGCTCCTACAATGAGCAGTTCTTC
TRBJ1-2 | TRBD1 | 15 | many | TRBV5-1 | CASSFMTGGEYGYTF | TGCGCCAGCAGCTTTATGACAGGGGGCGAGTATGGCTACACCTTC
TRBJ1-2 | . | 13 | . | TRBV18 | CASSPLDDYGYTF | TGTGCCAGCTCACCACTGGACGACTATGGCTACACCTTC
TRBJ2-5 | . | 14 | many | TRBV3-1 | CASTILEGTETQYF | TGTGCCAGCACCATATTAGAGGGAACGGAGACCCAGTACTTC
TRBJ2-5 | . | 15 | many | TRBV4-1 | CASSQGSSEGETQYF | TGCGCCAGCAGCCAAGGTAGTAGCGAGGGGGAGACCCAGTACTTC
TRBJ1-1 | . | 14 | many | TRBV6-2/TRBV6-3 | CASSYTGPNTEAFF | TGTGCCAGCAGTTACACAGGACCGAACACTGAAGCTTTCTTT
TRBJ1-1 | . | 15 | few | TRBV6-1 | CASTPARGKNTEAFF | TGTGCCAGCACCCCCGCTAGGGGTAAGAACACTGAAGCTTTCTTT
TRBJ1-2 | TRBD1 | 14 | . | TRBV10-3 | CAISDLTGYYGYTF | TGTGCCATCAGTGACCTGACAGGGTATTATGGCTACACCTTC
TRBJ1-3 | TRBD1 | 15 | many | TRBV5-1 | CASSSTGDQGNTIYF | TGCGCCAGCAGCTCTACAGGGGATCAAGGAAACACCATATATTTT
TRBJ2-3 | TRBD2 | 16 | . | TRBV11-3 | CASSSGTSGVTDTQYF | TGTGCCAGCAGCTCCGGGACTAGCGGGGTAACAGATACGCAGTATTTT
TRBJ2-1 | . | 12 | . | TRBV12-3/TRBV12-4 | CASTTIYNEQFF | TGTGCCAGCACTACTATCTACAATGAGCAGTTCTTC
TRBJ1-2 | TRBD1 | 12 | many | TRBV20-1 | CSTYRGDYGYTF | TGCAGTACGTACAGGGGAGACTATGGCTACACCTTC
TRBJ1-2 | . | 11 | many | TRBV29-1 | CSVGENYGYTF | TGCAGCGTTGGGGAGAACTATGGCTACACCTTC
TRBJ2-1 | TRBD1 | 15 | few | TRBV10-3 | CAISPSTGAYNEQFF | TGTGCCATCAGTCCTTCGACAGGGGCCTACAATGAGCAGTTCTTC
TRBJ1-2 | . | 16 | many | TRBV5-1 | CASSPRGGDSNYGYTF | TGCGCCAGCAGCCCCCGAGGAGGGGATTCTAACTATGGCTACACCTTC
TRBJ2-3 | TRBD2 | 17 | many | TRBV29-1 | CSVLAEVTGGYTDTQYF | TGCAGCGTCCTAGCGGAGGTCACCGGGGGGTACACAGATACGCAGTATTTT
TRBJ1-1 | TRBD1 | 13 | many | TRBV2 | CASIGTGRVRAFF | TGTGCCAGCATCGGGACAGGGCGAGTGAGGGCTTTCTTT
TRBJ2-1 | TRBD1 | 16 | many | TRBV24-1 | CATSEAGTASYNEQFF | TGTGCCACCAGTGAGGCCGGGACAGCGTCATACAATGAGCAGTTCTTC
TRBJ2-2 | . | 16 | . | TRBV7-2 | CASSRRPGTNTGELFF | TGTGCCAGCAGCCGAAGACCCGGGACAAACACCGGGGAGCTGTTTTTT
TRBJ1-1 | TRBD1 | 13 | many | TRBV14 | CASSPPDRRAAFF | TGTGCCAGCAGCCCCCCGGACAGGCGGGCAGCTTTCTTT
TRBJ2-5 | TRBD1 | 15 | . | TRBV10-3 | CAISAGTESQETQYF | TGTGCCATCAGTGCCGGGACAGAATCTCAAGAGACCCAGTACTTC
TRBJ2-2 | TRBD1 | 14 | many | TRBV20-1 | CSARTGGNTGELFF | TGCAGTGCTCGGACAGGGGGCAATACCGGGGAGCTGTTTTTT
TRBJ2-7 | . | 13 | many | TRBV20-1 | CSASKVFSYEQYF | TGCAGTGCTAGCAAAGTGTTTAGCTACGAGCAGTACTTC
TRBJ2-1 | TRBD2 | 18 | . | TRBV5-5 | CASSSLAPSGGAGNEQFF | TGTGCCAGCAGCTCCCTGGCCCCGAGCGGGGGGGCGGGAAATGAGCAGTTCTTC
TRBJ1-2 | . | 13 | many | TRBV12-3/TRBV12-4 | CASSPTGNYGYTF | TGTGCCAGCAGTCCTACGGGGAACTATGGCTACACCTTC
TRBJ1-2 | . | 15 | many | TRBV20-1 | CSARRGVGVGYGYTF | TGCAGTGCTAGGCGAGGGGTGGGGGTGGGCTATGGCTACACCTTC
TRBJ2-4 | . | 15 | . | TRBV3-1 | CASSQGRGHLNIQYF | TGTGCCAGCAGCCAAGGAAGGGGACATTTAAACATTCAGTACTTC
TRBJ1-2 | . | 11 | . | TRBV20-1 | CSVTLVSGYTF | TGCAGTGTTACCCTCGTGTCTGGCTACACCTTC
TRBJ2-7 | . | 13 | many | TRBV16 | CASSQFPSYEQYF | TGTGCCAGCAGCCAATTTCCTTCCTACGAGCAGTACTTC
TRBJ2-7 | . | 13 | . | TRBV7-9 | CASSQHRAHEQYF | TGTGCCAGCAGCCAGCATAGGGCCCACGAGCAGTACTTC
TRBJ1-2 | . | 14 | . | TRBV5-1 | CASSLSGEGYGYTF | TGCGCCAGCAGCTTGTCAGGGGAGGGCTATGGCTACACCTTC
TRBJ2-5 | . | 14 | few | TRBV3-1 | CASSHGDRAETQYF | TGTGCCAGCAGCCATGGGGACCGAGCAGAGACCCAGTACTTC
TRBJ1-1 | . | 15 | . | TRBV6-5 | CASSSLVRAGNEAFF | TGTGCCAGCAGTTCCCTCGTGAGGGCAGGGAATGAAGCTTTCTTT
TRBJ2-5 | TRBD2 | 16 | few | TRBV9 | CASSVEASGGGETQYF | TGTGCCAGCAGCGTAGAGGCTAGCGGGGGGGGAGAGACCCAGTACTTC
TRBJ2-7 | TRBD1 | 14 | few | TRBV10-3 | CAISIGTGGNEQYF | TGTGCCATCAGCATCGGGACAGGGGGGAACGAGCAGTACTTC